The next 30 T cell receptor beta chains were all read from a single sample in a study of monozygotic twins with inflammatory bowel disease. TCRdb reprocessed the 5' RACE reads, keeping one entry per CDR3 protein, no DNA. The sample holds roughly 160,000 distinct CDR3 sequences. The sequenced material came from blood. The receptor source for this set is a human donor with ulcerative colitis or Crohn's disease, or a healthy co-twin of an affected twin (not recorded which).

J is TRBJ1-1 and V is TRBV5-1; the D gene TCRdb calls, TRBD1, cannot be checked with no DNA. The CDR3 covers 17 residues. CDR1 is SGHRS and CDR2 is YFSETQ in the germline V gene. This CDR3 is CASSSTGTAEGYTEAFF.

V is TRBV20-1 and J is TRBJ2-1; absent DNA, TCRdb's TRBD1 call cannot be checked. CDR1 DFQATT and CDR2 SNEGSKA come from the germline V gene (reference sequence). This CDR3 spans 15 amino acids. CDR3 sequence reads: CSANKGAGAYNEQFF.

This rearrangement joins TRBV20-1 to TRBJ2-7; TCRdb outputs TRBD2, but without DNA this stays unchecked. Germline V gene lookup returns CDR1 DFQATT and CDR2 SNEGSKA (reference sequence). This CDR3 has 13 amino acids. CDR3 sequence reads: CSAIHSLGGEQYF.

CDR3 residues: CASSRGTSDVDEQFF. This chain links TRBV7-7 with TRBJ2-1; as DNA is missing, the TRBD2 call by TCRdb cannot be tested. This CDR3 comprises 15 residues. Germline V gene lookup returns CDR1 SSHAT and CDR2 FNYEAQ (reference sequence).

The chain combines TRBV5-1 with TRBJ2-1; TCRdb outputs TRBD1, but without DNA this stays unchecked. Looked up from germline, CDR1 is SGHRS and CDR2 is YFSETQ. The CDR3 loop spans 17 amino acids. The CDR3 reads CASSWGPSGTAYNEQFF.

The J gene is TRBJ1-4, the V gene TRBV12-3 or TRBV12-4; TCRdb lists TRBD1, though no DNA is available to test this call. The CDR3 extends over 13 amino acids. The chain's CDR3 is CASSLQGGTKLFF.

The chain joins TRBV5-1 to TRBJ1-1. The CDR3 spans 12 residues. Germline CDR1 reads SGHRS; CDR2 reads YFSETQ. This chain's CDR3 is CASSHLNTEAFF.

V and J are TRBV10-1 and TRBJ2-7. The CDR3 sequence is 16 residues long. Germline CDR1 and CDR2: WNHNN and SYGVQD (reference sequence). CDR3 in amino acids: CARVPTFDRIPYEQYF.

V gene TRBV29-1 combines with J gene TRBJ2-7; the D call from TCRdb, TRBD1, cannot be confirmed without DNA. CDR1 SQVTM and CDR2 ANQGSEA come from the germline V gene. This CDR3 region has 12 residues. CDR3 sequence reads: CSVWGIRNEQYF.

The chain is built from TRBV5-5 and TRBJ2-7; lacking DNA, the TRBD1 call made by TCRdb goes unchecked. This CDR3 has 15 residues. Germline-derived CDR1 and CDR2 are SGHKS and YYEKEE (reference sequence). This CDR3 is CASREPGRNSYEQYF. The whole variable domain, filled in from reference TRBV5-5 and TRBJ2-7, reads DAGVTQSPTHLIKTRGQQVTLRCSPISGHKSVSWYQQVLGQGPQFIFQYYEKEERGRGNFPDRFSARQFPNYSSELNVNALLLGDSALYLCASREPGRNSYEQYFGPGTRLTVT.

This chain connects TRBV6-5 to TRBJ2-7; as DNA is missing, the TRBD2 call by TCRdb cannot be tested. This CDR3 region has 15 residues. Germline CDR1 MNHEY, CDR2 SVGAGI. The CDR3 here is CASSYFRSGPYEQYF.

The rearrangement links TRBV7-6 to TRBJ2-2. The CDR3 runs to 15 residues. The V gene's germline CDR1 is SGHVS and CDR2 FNYEAQ. CDR3 protein: CASSLSGRDTGELFF.

The CDR3 loop is CSASMNRDTRPFYEQYF. The chain joins TRBV20-1 to TRBJ2-7; there is no DNA to check the TCRdb D call of TRBD1. This CDR3 has 17 residues. Germline V gene lookup returns CDR1 DFQATT and CDR2 SNEGSKA (reference sequence).

The J gene is TRBJ1-5, the V gene TRBV5-1; TCRdb outputs TRBD1, but without DNA this stays unchecked. Germline CDR1 is SGHRS and CDR2 is YFSETQ. The CDR3 contains 15 residues. This CDR3 reads CASSPTGESNQPQHF.

The chain carries TRBV10-3 and TRBJ1-2; TCRdb names TRBD1, which stays unverified in the absence of DNA. This CDR3 has 16 residues. Germline V gene sequence: CDR1 ENHRY, CDR2 SYGVKD. CDR3 region: CAISESSDREGYGYTF.

The rearrangement links TRBV5-1 to TRBJ2-2; TCRdb picks TRBD2, but there is no DNA to check that call. The CDR3 loop spans 16 amino acids. CDR1 SGHRS and CDR2 YFSETQ come from the germline V gene. The CDR3 loop reads CASSLAAGGPVGELFF.

The chain links TRBV5-6 to TRBJ1-2; absent DNA, TCRdb's TRBD1 call cannot be checked. This CDR3 is 17 amino acids long. CDR1 is SGHDT and CDR2 is YYEEEE in the germline V gene. CDR3 residues: CASSFVGRSIANYGYTF.

The chain is built from TRBV12-3 or TRBV12-4 and TRBJ1-2; the TCRdb D gene call, TRBD1, has no DNA to confirm it. This CDR3 has 15 residues. CDR3 in amino acids: CASSPGGGADYGYTF.

The CDR3: CASRSPGQNYRQYF. The rearrangement joins TRBV28 to TRBJ2-7. The CDR3 is 14 residues long. Germline V gene lookup returns CDR1 MDHEN and CDR2 SYDVKM.

The chain employs TRBV12-3 or TRBV12-4 and TRBJ2-3; no DNA is available, so the TRBD1 call from TCRdb remains unchecked. CDR3 size: 15 residues. CDR3: CASSSQGSVTDTQYF.

The chain links TRBV7-3 to TRBJ2-7; the TCRdb D gene call, TRBD2, has no DNA to confirm it. Germline values: CDR1 SGHTA, CDR2 FQGTGA. This CDR3 contains 14 residues. CDR3 in amino acids: CASSLLAGGYEQYF.

Here the CDR3 reads CASSLLGGGLHF. This chain connects TRBV7-2 to TRBJ1-6; absent DNA, TCRdb's TRBD1 call cannot be checked. This CDR3 has 12 amino acids. Per the germline V gene, CDR1 is SGHTA and CDR2 is FQGNSA.

The genes are TRBV5-1 and TRBJ2-2. The germline V gene has CDR1 SGHRS and CDR2 YFSETQ. The CDR3 has 11 amino acids. CDR3 sequence reads: CASSLPGELFF.

The V gene is TRBV7-9, the J gene TRBJ2-7; TCRdb indicates TRBD2, and absent DNA this call remains unverified. The germline V gene encodes CDR1 SEHNR and CDR2 FQNEAQ (reference sequence). The CDR3 extends over 13 amino acids. The CDR3 protein is CASSALGLREEYF.

The chain recombines TRBV28 with TRBJ2-5; TCRdb reports TRBD1, a call that lacks DNA to check it against. The CDR3 is 14 residues long. The germline gives CDR1 MDHEN, CDR2 SYDVKM. Here the CDR3 reads CASSLWTGVETQYF.

J is TRBJ1-2 and V is TRBV18. Germline assignment: CDR1 KGHSH and CDR2 LQKENI. The length of the CDR3 is 15 residues. Here the CDR3 reads CASSPSPSEGYGYTF.

The chain carries TRBV9 and TRBJ2-5. The germline V gene has CDR1 SGDLS and CDR2 YYNGEE. The CDR3 is 15 amino acids. CDR3 residues: CASSVDSASRETQYF.

The J gene is TRBJ2-1, the V gene TRBV30. CDR1 is GTSNPN, CDR2 SVGIG, per germline (reference sequence). The CDR3 is 11 residues long. The CDR3 reads CAWTENNEQFF. Full variable domain (outside the CDR3, taken from reference TRBV30 and TRBJ2-1): SQTIHQWPATLVQPVGSPLSLECTVEGTSNPNLYWYRQAAGRGLQLLFYSVGIGQISSEVPQNLSASRPQDRQFILSSKKLLLSDSGFYLCAWTENNEQFFGPGTRLTVL.

This chain joins TRBV5-1 and TRBJ2-1; checking the TCRdb D call of TRBD2 is not possible without DNA. CDR1 is SGHRS, CDR2 YFSETQ, per germline. The CDR3 loop spans 15 amino acids. The CDR3 sequence is CASSSPGTSNNEQFF. Based on the CDR3 plus reference TRBV5-1 and TRBJ2-1, the full variable domain is KAGVTQTPRYLIKTRGQQVTLSCSPISGHRSVSWYQQTPGQGLQFLFEYFSETQRNKGNFPGRFSGRQFSNSRSEMNVSTLELGDSALYLCASSSPGTSNNEQFFGPGTRLTVL.

The chain joins TRBV20-1 to TRBJ2-3; no DNA is available, so the TRBD1 call from TCRdb remains unchecked. In germline, CDR1 is DFQATT, CDR2 SNEGSKA (reference sequence). This CDR3 is 17 amino acids long. This chain's CDR3 is CSARNPVGHPYTDTQYF.